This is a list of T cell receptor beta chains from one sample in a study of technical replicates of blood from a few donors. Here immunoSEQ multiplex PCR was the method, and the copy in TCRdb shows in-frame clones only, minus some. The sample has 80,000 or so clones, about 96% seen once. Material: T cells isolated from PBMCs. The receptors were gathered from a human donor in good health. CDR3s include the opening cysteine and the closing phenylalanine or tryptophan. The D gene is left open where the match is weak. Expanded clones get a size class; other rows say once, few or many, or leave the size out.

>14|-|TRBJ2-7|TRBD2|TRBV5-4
TGTGCCAGCAGCTTGTCGGCTAGCGGCTACGAGCAGTACTTC
CASSLSASGYEQYF
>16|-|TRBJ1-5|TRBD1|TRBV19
TGTGCCAGTAGTAACAACTGGGACAGGGCCCATCAGCCCCAGCATTTT
CASSNNWDRAHQPQHF
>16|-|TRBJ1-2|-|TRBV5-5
TGTGCCAGCAGCTTGTGGGCAGGGGATAATTCTGGGGGCTACACCTTC
CASSLWAGDNSGGYTF
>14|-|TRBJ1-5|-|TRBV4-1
TGCGCCAGCAGCCATACAGATAGCAATCAGCCCCAGCATTTT
CASSHTDSNQPQHF
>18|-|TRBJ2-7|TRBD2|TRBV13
TGTGCCAGCAGCTCGGGACTAGCGGGAGGGTATAGCTCCTACGAGCAGTACTTC
CASSSGLAGGYSSYEQYF
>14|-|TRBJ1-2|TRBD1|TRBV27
TGTGCCAGCACCCTCCGGACAGGGGGCGGGGGCTACACCTTC
CASTLRTGGGGYTF
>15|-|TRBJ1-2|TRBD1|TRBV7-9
TGTGCCAGCAGCCAGGGGGGACAGGGCGGCTATGGCTACACCTTC
CASSQGGQGGYGYTF
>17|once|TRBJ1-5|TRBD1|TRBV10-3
TGTGCCATCAGTGAGTCGATAGGGACAGGTAGCAATCAGCCCCAGCATTTT
CAISESIGTGSNQPQHF
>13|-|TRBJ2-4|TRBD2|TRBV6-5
TGTGCCAGCAGGCTAACAAGGGAGGGGCTTCAGTACTTC
CASRLTREGLQYF
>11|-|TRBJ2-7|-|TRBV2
TGTGCCAGCAGTGTTACAGGGCCGCAGTACTTC
CASSVTGPQYF
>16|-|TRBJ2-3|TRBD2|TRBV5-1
TGCGCCAGCAGCTTGACCGGGACTAGCGGGGGCCATACGCAGTATTTT
CASSLTGTSGGHTQYF
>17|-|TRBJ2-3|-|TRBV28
TGTGCCAGCACCCCTTCCGGGACCCTAGCGAGCACAGATACGCAGTATTTT
CASTPSGTLASTDTQYF
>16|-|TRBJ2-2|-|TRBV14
TGTGCCAGCAGCCCGATGAGACTGATACACACCGGGGAGCTGTTTTTT
CASSPMRLIHTGELFF
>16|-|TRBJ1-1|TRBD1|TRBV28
TGTGCCAGCGGGGCGGTTGGGGACAGATTGAACACTGAAGCTTTCTTT
CASGAVGDRLNTEAFF
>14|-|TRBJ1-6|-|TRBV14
TGTGCCAGCAGCCAAGATTGGCAGGATTCACCCCTCCACTTT
CASSQDWQDSPLHF
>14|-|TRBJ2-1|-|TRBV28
TGTGCCAGCGGAGAGACCAGCCCCCACAATGAGCAGTTCTTC
CASGETSPHNEQFF
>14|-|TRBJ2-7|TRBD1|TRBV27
TGTGCCAGCAGTTTATACAGGGGCCCGGACGAGCAGTACTTC
CASSLYRGPDEQYF
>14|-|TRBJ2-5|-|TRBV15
TGTGCCACCAGCACCTTGACAGGCCGGGAGACCCAGTACTTC
CATSTLTGRETQYF
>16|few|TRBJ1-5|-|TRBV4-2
TGTGCCAGCAGCCAAGAAGAGAATAATAGCAATCAGCCCCAGCATTTT
CASSQEENNSNQPQHF
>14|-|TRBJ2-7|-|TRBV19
TGTGCCAGTAGAGCCGCCGACAGCACCTACGAGCAGTACTTC
CASRAADSTYEQYF
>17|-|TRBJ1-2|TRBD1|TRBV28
TGTGCCAGCAGTTTAACGGAGACAGGGGGAGCTAACTATGGCTACACCTTC
CASSLTETGGANYGYTF
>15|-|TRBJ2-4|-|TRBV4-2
TGTGCCAGCAGCCAAGCCTTTAGCGACAAAAACATTCAGTACTTC
CASSQAFSDKNIQYF
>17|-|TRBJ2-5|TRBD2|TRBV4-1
TGCGCCAGCAGCCAAGATAGCGGGACTAGGGGAGGGAGACCCCAGTACTTC
CASSQDSGTRGGRPQYF
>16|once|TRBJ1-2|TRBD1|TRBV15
TGTGCCACCAGCAGGGGGGGACAGGGATCTAACTATGGCTACACCTTC
CATSRGGQGSNYGYTF
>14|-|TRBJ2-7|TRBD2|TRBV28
TGTGCCAGCAGCGAACTAGCGGGAGTTTACGAGCAGTACTTC
CASSELAGVYEQYF
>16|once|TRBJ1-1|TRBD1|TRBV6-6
TGTGCCAGCACCCTGACGGGACAGGGGGTCGACACTGAAGCTTTCTTT
CASTLTGQGVDTEAFF
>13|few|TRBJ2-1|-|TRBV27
TGTGCCAGCAGTTTTGTGTCCACGGATGAGCAGTTCTTC
CASSFVSTDEQFF
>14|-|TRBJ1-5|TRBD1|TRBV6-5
TGTGCCAGCGGCGACAGGGGGAATAATCAGCCCCAGCATTTT
CASGDRGNNQPQHF
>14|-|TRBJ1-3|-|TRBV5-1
TGCGCCAGCAGGGCTAGCGGCTCTGGAAACACCATATATTTT
CASRASGSGNTIYF
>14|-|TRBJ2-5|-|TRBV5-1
TGCGCCAGCAGCTCAACGAGGCCCTGGGAGACCCAGTACTTC
CASSSTRPWETQYF
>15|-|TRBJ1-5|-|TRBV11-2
TGTGCCAGCAGCTTGTTCGCGGATAGCAATCAGCCCCAGCATTTT
CASSLFADSNQPQHF
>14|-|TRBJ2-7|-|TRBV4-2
TGTGCCAGCAGCCAAGCTAGTTTGCCCTACGAGCAGTACTTC
CASSQASLPYEQYF
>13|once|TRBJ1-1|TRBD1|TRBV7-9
TGTGCCAGCAGCTACCCGGGACAGAATGAAGCTTTCTTT
CASSYPGQNEAFF
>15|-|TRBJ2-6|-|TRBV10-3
TGTGCCATCAGTGATCAGGTCTCTGGGGCCAACGTCCTGACTTTC
CAISDQVSGANVLTF
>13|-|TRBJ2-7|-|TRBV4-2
TGTGCCAGCAGTCAACTGGGCAGCTACGAGCAGTACTTC
CASSQLGSYEQYF
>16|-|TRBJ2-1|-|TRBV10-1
TGCGCCAGCAGTGAGTACGGGAGAGGGGTCTACAATGAGCAGTTCTTC
CASSEYGRGVYNEQFF
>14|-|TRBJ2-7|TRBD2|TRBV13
TGTGCCAGCAGCCGGGGAGGGGCCACCTACGAGCAGTACTTC
CASSRGGATYEQYF
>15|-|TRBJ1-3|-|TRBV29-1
TGCAGCGCGTTTATCCTTGCGTCCTCTGGAAACACCATATATTTT
CSAFILASSGNTIYF
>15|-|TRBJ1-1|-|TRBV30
TGTGCCTGGAGTGATCCTAAGGACACTGTTTCTGAAGCTTTCTTT
CAWSDPKDTVSEAFF
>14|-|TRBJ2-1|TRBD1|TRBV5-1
TGCGCCAGCAGACCACCGGGACAGGGTTATGAGCAGTTCTTC
CASRPPGQGYEQFF
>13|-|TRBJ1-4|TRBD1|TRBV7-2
TGTGCCAGCAGCTTGATTGACAGGGGAAAACTGTTTTTT
CASSLIDRGKLFF
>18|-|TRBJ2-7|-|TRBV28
TGTGCCAGCAGTTCCAAACCGTACGGCCGCCGAGGGTCCTACGAGCAGTACTTC
CASSSKPYGRRGSYEQYF
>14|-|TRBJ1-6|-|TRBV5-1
TGCGCCAGCAGCTTGGCCGGGAGGGGTTCACCCCTCCACTTT
CASSLAGRGSPLHF
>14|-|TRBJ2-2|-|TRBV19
TGTGCCAGTAACGAAGACGCGGGAACCGGGGAGCTGTTTTTT
CASNEDAGTGELFF
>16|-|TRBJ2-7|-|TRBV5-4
TGTGCCAGCAGCTTTCCGGGACAGCGACTAGCGTACGAGCAGTACTTC
CASSFPGQRLAYEQYF
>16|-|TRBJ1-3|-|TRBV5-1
TGCGCCAGCAGCTTGACTCAGACAAGCTCTGGAAACACCATATATTTT
CASSLTQTSSGNTIYF
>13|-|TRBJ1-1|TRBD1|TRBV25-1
TGTGCCAGCGGTAACAGGGGGAACACTGAAGCTTTCTTT
CASGNRGNTEAFF
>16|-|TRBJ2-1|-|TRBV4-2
TGTGCCAGCAGCCCCCCCCGAGGCGGCTCCTACAATGAGCAGTTCTTC
CASSPPRGGSYNEQFF
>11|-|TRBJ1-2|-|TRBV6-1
TGTGCCAGCAAGGCAGGGGCCGGCTACACCTTC
CASKAGAGYTF
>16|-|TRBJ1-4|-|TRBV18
TGTGCCAGCTCACCGCAGGACACCCTCGCTAATGAAAAACTGTTTTTT
CASSPQDTLANEKLFF
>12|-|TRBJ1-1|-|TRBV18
TGTGCCAGCTCACCACAGGGGGCTGAAGCTTTCTTT
CASSPQGAEAFF
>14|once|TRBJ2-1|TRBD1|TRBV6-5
TGTGCCAGCAGTAGGGACAGGGGGGACAATGAGCAGTTCTTC
CASSRDRGDNEQFF
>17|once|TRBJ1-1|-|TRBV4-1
TGCGCCAGCAGCTCCCTTGGGTCAGGGTCACTCCTTACTGAAGCTTTCTTT
CASSSLGSGSLLTEAFF
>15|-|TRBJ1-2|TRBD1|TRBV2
TGTGCCAGCAGCGACCCGGGACAGGGAGGTGGAGGCTACACCTTC
CASSDPGQGGGGYTF
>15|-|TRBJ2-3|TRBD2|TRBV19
TGTGCCAGTAGCTCCGGGACTAGGGTTGCAGATACGCAGTATTTT
CASSSGTRVADTQYF
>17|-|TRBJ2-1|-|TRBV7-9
TGTGCCAGCAGCCAACAAAGGCGGAGCGGTAGGTACAATGAGCAGTTCTTC
CASSQQRRSGRYNEQFF
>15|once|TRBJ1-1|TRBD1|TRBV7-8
TGTGCCAGCAGCGTGAGGGACAGAATGAACACTGAAGCTTTCTTT
CASSVRDRMNTEAFF
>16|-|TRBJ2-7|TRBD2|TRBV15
TGTGCCACCAGCAGGGGACTAGCGGGGGACTCCTACGAGCAGTACTTC
CATSRGLAGDSYEQYF
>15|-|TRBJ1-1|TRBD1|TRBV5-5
TGTGCCAGCAGCTCATGGACAGGGGGCAACACTGAAGCTTTCTTT
CASSSWTGGNTEAFF
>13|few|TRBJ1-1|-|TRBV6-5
TGTGCCAGCAGTTACCGAGGAGATACTGAAGCTTTCTTT
CASSYRGDTEAFF